The 8 T cell receptor beta chains listed next were all sequenced from one sample in a study of blood T cells in healthy people across ages (dated by TCRdb to about 2015). Library method: 5' RACE. For sequencing, an Illumina HiSeq 2500 was employed. A second PCR of roughly 6 to 11 cycles was run with a J-beta primer mix and a sample-barcoded 5' primer. Starting from the raw public reads, TCRdb applied fastp trimming at Q25, assembled clones with MiXCR and retained in-frame beta chains. Under each unique CDR3 protein, matching rows form one entry showing the most common genes and DNA. The sample profile shows about 1.5 million distinct CDR3 sequences; 42% of them were found once. Roughly 7.9% of the sample is held by the ten biggest clonotypes. The specimen sequenced was blood. The receptors derive from a woman between 18 and 30 years old in good health.

This clonotype occurred once. V is TRBV14 and J is TRBJ1-1; maybe TRBD1 (5 bases). Germline V gene lookup returns CDR1 SGHDN and CDR2 FVKESK. The CDR3 has 14 amino acids. Trimming left V 2 bases short and J 0 bases short, with 7 bases between. The CDR3 DNA is TGTGCCAGCAGCCAAAGACAGATGAACACTGAAGCTTTCTTT. It yields the protein CASSQRQMNTEAFF.

To note about this clonotype: One end of the junction fails to match germline, which may point to a read error. The V gene is TRBV4-1, the J gene TRBJ2-1; the match to TRBD2 covers 16 bases. The CDR3 length is 21 residues. Looked up from germline, CDR1 is MGHRA and CDR2 is YSYEKL. CDR3 in amino acids: CACSQILSGLAGGPSYNEQFF. As DNA, the CDR3 is TGCGCCTGCAGCCAGATCCTCTCGGGACTAGCGGGGGGGCCCTCCTACAATGAGCAGTTCTTC.

The rearrangement uses TRBV3-1 and TRBJ2-2; tentatively, D is TRBD2 (5 bases). From germline, CDR1 is LGHDT and CDR2 YNNKEL (reference sequence). This CDR3 comprises 15 residues. The V gene lost 2 bases and the J gene lost 7 bases, with 14 bases spanning the gap. The CDR3 protein is CASSQLPGSGGELFF. The CDR3 DNA is TGTGCCAGCAGCCAATTGCCGGGGAGTGGCGGGGAGCTGTTTTTT.

The V gene is TRBV11-2, the J gene TRBJ2-1; 9 bases line up with TRBD2. Trimming at V came to 2 bases and at J to 13 bases, leaving 18 bases not matched to a gene. This CDR3 comprises 17 residues. The germline V gene has CDR1 SGHAT and CDR2 FQNNGV. CDR3 in DNA: TGTGCCAGCAGCTTAAAGGTGGTAGCGGGAGATCGAGAGACCCAGTTCTTC. Translating gives CASSLKVVAGDRETQFF.

The chain carries TRBV4-1 and TRBJ2-5; 7 nucleotides align to TRBD1. V shed 4 bases and J 4 bases; nucleotides not matched to a gene: 6. Germline CDR1 reads MGHRA; CDR2 reads YSYEKL. The CDR3 runs to 14 residues. CDR3 loop: CASSPGGSGETQYF. CDR3 DNA sequence: TGCGCCAGCAGCCCAGGGGGTTCTGGAGAGACCCAGTACTTC.

The chain uses TRBV6-5 and TRBJ2-5; D possibly corresponds to TRBD1 (5 bases). The DNA end is more similar to TRBJ2-7, so the J call may be wrong. This CDR3 has 14 residues. The germline gives CDR1 MNHEY, CDR2 SVGAGI. As DNA, the CDR3 is TGTGCCAGCGGGCTAGGGGTGGTTGCGGACGAGCAGTACTTC. Encoded protein: CASGLGVVADEQYF.

This sequence joins TRBV5-1 and TRBJ2-5; 10 bases are a match to TRBD1. The ends lost 0 bases at V and 5 bases at J; junction bases unmatched: 4. Germline-derived CDR1 and CDR2 are SGHRS and YFSETQ. This CDR3 contains 15 residues. This chain's CDR3 is CASSLGDRGVETQYF. The DNA for the CDR3 is TGCGCCAGCAGCTTGGGGGACAGGGGTGTGGAGACCCAGTACTTC. The complete variable domain, with remaining parts taken from reference TRBV5-1 and TRBJ2-5, reads KAGVTQTPRYLIKTRGQQVTLSCSPISGHRSVSWYQQTPGQGLQFLFEYFSETQRNKGNFPGRFSGRQFSNSRSEMNVSTLELGDSALYLCASSLGDRGVETQYFGPGTRLLVL.

CDR3 in DNA: TGTGCCAGCAGTCCTAACAGGGACTATGGCTACACCTTC. It specifies CASSPNRDYGYTF. The rearrangement uses TRBV12-3 or TRBV12-4 and TRBJ1-2, with D possibly TRBD1 on 6 matching bases. The CDR3 length is 13 residues. V lost 5 bases and J lost 3, with 10 bases in between.